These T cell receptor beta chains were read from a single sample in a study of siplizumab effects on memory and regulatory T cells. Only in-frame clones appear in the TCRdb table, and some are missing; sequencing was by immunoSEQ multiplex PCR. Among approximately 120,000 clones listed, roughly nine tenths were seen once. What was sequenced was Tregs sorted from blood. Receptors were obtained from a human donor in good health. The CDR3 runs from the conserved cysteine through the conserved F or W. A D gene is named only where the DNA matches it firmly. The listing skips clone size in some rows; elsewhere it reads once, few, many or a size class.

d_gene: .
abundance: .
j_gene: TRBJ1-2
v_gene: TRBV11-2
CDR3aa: CASSLDLGGGGYTF
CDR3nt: TGTGCCAGCAGCTTAGATTTGGGGGGAGGTGGCTACACCTTC

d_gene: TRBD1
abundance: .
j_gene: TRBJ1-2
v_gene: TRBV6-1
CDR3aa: CASSVTDRGIGGYTF
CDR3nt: TGTGCCAGCAGTGTAACGGACAGGGGAATAGGTGGCTACACCTTC

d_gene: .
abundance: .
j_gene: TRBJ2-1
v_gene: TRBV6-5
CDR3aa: CASGRGMVSYNEQFF
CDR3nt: TGTGCCAGCGGGCGAGGGATGGTTTCCTACAATGAGCAGTTCTTC

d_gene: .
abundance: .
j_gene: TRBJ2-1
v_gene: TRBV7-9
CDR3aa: CASSLVSNEQFF
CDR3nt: TGTGCCAGCAGCTTGGTTAGCAATGAGCAGTTCTTC

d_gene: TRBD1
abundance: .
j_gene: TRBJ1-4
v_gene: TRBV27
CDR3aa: CASSRAGGEKLFF
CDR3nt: TGTGCCAGCAGCCGGGCAGGGGGTGAAAAACTGTTTTTT

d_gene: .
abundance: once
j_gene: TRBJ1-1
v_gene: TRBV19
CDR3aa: CASSIDPRGRWSSRNTEAFF
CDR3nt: TGTGCCAGTAGTATAGATCCTAGGGGGAGATGGTCCTCGCGGAACACTGAAGCTTTCTTT

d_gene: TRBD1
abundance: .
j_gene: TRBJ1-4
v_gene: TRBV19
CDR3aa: CASTGQGYEKLFF
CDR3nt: TGTGCCAGCACCGGACAGGGGTACGAAAAACTGTTTTTT

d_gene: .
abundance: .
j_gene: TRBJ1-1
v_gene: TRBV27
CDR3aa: CASGRPGAEAFF
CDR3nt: TGTGCCAGCGGTCGACCGGGAGCTGAAGCTTTCTTT

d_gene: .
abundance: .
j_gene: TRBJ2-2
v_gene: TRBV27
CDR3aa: CASSYRGRGGELFF
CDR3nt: TGTGCCAGCAGTTACCGGGGTCGGGGCGGGGAGCTGTTTTTT

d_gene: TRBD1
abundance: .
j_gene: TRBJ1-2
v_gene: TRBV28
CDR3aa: CASGQGADYGYTF
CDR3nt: TGTGCCAGCGGACAGGGGGCGGACTATGGCTACACCTTC

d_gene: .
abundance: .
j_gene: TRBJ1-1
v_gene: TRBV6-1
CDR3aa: CASRGVQQGNTEAFF
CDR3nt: TGTGCCAGCAGGGGGGTGCAACAGGGGAACACTGAAGCTTTCTTT

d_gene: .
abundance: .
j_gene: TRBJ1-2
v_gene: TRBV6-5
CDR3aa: CASSYTQTGPYGYTF
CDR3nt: TGTGCCAGCAGTTACACCCAGACAGGCCCATATGGCTACACCTTC

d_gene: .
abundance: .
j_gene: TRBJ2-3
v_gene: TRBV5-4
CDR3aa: CASSSPTEPQYF
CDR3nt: TGTGCCAGCAGCTCCCCCACGGAGCCGCAGTATTTT

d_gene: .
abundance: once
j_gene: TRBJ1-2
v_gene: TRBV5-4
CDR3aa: CASSLVRWGSYGYTF
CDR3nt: TGTGCCAGCAGCTTGGTTCGGTGGGGCAGCTATGGCTACACCTTC

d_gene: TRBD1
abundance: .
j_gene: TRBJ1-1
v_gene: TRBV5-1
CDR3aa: CASSTRGRDEAFF
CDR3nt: TGCGCCAGCAGCACCAGGGGGCGCGACGAAGCTTTCTTT

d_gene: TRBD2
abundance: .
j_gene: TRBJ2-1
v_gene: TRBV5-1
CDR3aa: CASSLGLAGGSLEQFF
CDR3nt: TGCGCCAGCAGCTTGGGACTAGCGGGAGGTTCGCTTGAGCAGTTCTTC

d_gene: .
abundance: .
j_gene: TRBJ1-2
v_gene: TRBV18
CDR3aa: CASSPRTDNYGYTF
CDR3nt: TGTGCCAGCTCACCTCGGACCGACAACTATGGCTACACCTTC

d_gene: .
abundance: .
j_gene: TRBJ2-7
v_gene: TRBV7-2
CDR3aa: CASSLGSGLQRRQYF
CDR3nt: TGTGCCAGCAGCTTAGGGAGCGGGCTTCAGAGGAGGCAGTACTTC

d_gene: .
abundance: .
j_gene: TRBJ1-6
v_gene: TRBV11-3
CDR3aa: CASSSAGPSPLHF
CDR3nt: TGTGCCAGCAGCTCGGCAGGACCGTCACCCCTCCACTTT

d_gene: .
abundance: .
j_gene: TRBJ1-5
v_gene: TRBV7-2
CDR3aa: CASSLGQTAQPQHF
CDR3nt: TGTGCCAGCAGCTTGGGTCAGACGGCGCAGCCCCAGCATTTT

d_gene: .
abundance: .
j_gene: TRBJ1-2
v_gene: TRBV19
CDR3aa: CATTARGTTLVYGYTF
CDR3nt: TGTGCCACTACAGCTCGGGGGACAACCCTAGTATATGGCTACACCTTC

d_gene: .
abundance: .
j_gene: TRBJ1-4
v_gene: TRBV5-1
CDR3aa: CASRDGDNEKLFF
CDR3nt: TGCGCCAGCCGGGACGGTGATAATGAAAAACTGTTTTTT

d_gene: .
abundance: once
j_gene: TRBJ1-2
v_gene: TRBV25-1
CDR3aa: CASSEFNLRYGYTF
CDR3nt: TGTGCCAGCAGTGAATTTAACCTTCGATATGGCTACACCTTC

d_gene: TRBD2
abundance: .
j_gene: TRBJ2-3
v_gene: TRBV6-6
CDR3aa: CASRRVAGTGGDTQYF
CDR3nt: TGTGCCAGCAGGCGGGTAGCGGGGACCGGAGGAGATACGCAGTATTTT

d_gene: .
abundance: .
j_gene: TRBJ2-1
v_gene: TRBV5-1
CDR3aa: CASSFGDTYNEQFF
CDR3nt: TGCGCCAGCAGCTTTGGGGATACCTACAATGAGCAGTTCTTC

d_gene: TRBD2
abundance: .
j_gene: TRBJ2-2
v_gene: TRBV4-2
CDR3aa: CASSQTSGHIGELFF
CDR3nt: TGTGCCAGCAGCCAAACTAGCGGGCATATCGGGGAGCTGTTTTTT

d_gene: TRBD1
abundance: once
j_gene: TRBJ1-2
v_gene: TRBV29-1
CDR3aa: CSVKGQLYGYTF
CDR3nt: TGCAGCGTGAAGGGACAGCTCTATGGCTACACCTTC

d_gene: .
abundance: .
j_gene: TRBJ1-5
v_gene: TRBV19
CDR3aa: CASSMGRDLRPQHF
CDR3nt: TGTGCCAGTAGTATGGGCAGGGACTTACGGCCCCAGCATTTT

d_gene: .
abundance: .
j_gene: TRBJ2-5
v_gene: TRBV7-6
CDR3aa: CASSLPSSTQYF
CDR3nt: TGTGCCAGCAGCCTCCCCTCATCTACCCAGTACTTC

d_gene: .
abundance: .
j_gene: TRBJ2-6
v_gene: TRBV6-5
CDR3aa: CASSYVGSGANVLTF
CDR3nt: TGTGCCAGCAGTTACGTAGGTTCTGGGGCCAACGTCCTGACTTTC

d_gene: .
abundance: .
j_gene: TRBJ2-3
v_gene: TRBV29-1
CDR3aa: CSVGVAGRTDTQYF
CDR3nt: TGCAGCGTTGGGGTCGCGGGGCGCACAGATACGCAGTATTTT

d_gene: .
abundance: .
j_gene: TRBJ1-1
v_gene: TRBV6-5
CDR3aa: CASREYGQNTEAFF
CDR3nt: TGTGCCAGCAGGGAGTACGGCCAGAACACTGAAGCTTTCTTT

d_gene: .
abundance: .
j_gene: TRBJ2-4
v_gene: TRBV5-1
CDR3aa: CASSRWGAKNIQYF
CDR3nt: TGCGCCAGCAGCCGGTGGGGAGCCAAAAACATTCAGTACTTC

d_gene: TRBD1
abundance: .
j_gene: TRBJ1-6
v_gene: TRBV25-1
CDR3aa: CASEGSGGYNSPLHF
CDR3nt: TGTGCCAGCGAAGGGTCAGGGGGATATAATTCACCCCTCCACTTT

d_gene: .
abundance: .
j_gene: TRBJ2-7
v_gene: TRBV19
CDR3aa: CASRHREGNEQYF
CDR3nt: TGTGCCAGTAGGCACAGGGAGGGCAACGAGCAGTACTTC

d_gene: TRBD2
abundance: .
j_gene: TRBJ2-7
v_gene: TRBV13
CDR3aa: CASSCTGTRCFSYYEQYF
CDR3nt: TGTGCCAGCAGCTGTACCGGGACTAGATGTTTCTCTTACTACGAGCAGTACTTC

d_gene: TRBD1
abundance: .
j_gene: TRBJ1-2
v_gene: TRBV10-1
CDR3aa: CASSPGQGENDGYTF
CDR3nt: TGCGCCAGCAGCCCGGGACAGGGTGAAAATGATGGCTACACCTTC

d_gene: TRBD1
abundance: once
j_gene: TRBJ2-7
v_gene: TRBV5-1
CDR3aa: CASSLDQTGALYEQYF
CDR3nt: TGCGCCAGCAGCTTGGACCAGACAGGGGCCCTCTACGAGCAGTACTTC

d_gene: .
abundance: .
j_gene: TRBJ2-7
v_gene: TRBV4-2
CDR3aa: CASSQERAQSYEQYF
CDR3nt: TGTGCCAGCAGCCAAGAAAGGGCACAATCCTACGAGCAGTACTTC

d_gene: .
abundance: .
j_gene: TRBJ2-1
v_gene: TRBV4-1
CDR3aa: CASEEGNGYNEQFF
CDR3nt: TGCGCCAGCGAGGAGGGGAATGGCTACAATGAGCAGTTCTTC

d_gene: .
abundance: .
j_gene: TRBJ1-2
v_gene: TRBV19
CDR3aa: CASSMQLSYGYTF
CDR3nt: TGTGCCAGTAGTATGCAGCTCAGCTATGGCTACACCTTC